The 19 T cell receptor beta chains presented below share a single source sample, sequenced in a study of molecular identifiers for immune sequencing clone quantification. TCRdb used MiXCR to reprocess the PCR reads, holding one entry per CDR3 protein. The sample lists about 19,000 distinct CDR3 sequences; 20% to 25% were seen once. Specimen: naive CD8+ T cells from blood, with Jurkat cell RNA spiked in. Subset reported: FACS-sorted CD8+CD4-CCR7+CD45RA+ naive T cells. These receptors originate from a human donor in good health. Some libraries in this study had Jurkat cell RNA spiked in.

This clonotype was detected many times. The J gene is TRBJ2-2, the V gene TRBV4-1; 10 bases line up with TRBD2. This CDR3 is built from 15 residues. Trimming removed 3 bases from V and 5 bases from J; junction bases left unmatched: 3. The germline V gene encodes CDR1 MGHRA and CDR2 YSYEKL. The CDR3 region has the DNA TGCGCCAGCAGCCAGGGTAGCGGGAGGACCGGGGAGCTGTTTTTT. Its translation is CASSQGSGRTGELFF.

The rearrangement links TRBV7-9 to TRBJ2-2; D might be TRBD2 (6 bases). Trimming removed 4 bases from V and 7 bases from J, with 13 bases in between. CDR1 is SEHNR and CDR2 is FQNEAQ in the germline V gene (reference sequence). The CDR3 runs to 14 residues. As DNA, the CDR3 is TGTGCCAGCAGCTCGGGAGACCGGGGCGGGGAGCTGTTTTTT. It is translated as CASSSGDRGGELFF.

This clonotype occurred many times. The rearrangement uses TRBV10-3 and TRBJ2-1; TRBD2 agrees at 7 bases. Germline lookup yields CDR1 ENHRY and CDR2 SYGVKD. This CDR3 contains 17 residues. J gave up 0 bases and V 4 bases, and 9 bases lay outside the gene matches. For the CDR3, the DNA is TGTGCCATCAGTGGCCTAGCGGAACCGAGCTCCTACAATGAGCAGTTCTTC. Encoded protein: CAISGLAEPSSYNEQFF.

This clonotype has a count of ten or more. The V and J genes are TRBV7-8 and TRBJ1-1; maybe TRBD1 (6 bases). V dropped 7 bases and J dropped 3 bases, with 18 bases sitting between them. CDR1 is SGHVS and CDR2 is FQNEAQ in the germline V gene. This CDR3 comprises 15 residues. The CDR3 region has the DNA TGTGCCAGCACCCAAACAGGGATCCTAGACACTGAAGCTTTCTTT. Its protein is CASTQTGILDTEAFF. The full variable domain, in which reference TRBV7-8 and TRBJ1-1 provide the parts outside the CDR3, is GAGVSQSPRYKVAKRGQDVALRCDPISGHVSLFWYQQALGQGPEFLTYFQNEAQLDKSGLPSDRFFAERPEGSVSTLKIQRTQQEDSAVYLCASTQTGILDTEAFFGQGTRLTVV.

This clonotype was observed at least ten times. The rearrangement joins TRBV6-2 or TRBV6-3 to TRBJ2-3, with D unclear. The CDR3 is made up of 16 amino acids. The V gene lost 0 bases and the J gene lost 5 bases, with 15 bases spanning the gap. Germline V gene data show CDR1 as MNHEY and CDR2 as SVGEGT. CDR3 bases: TGTGCCAGCAGTTACTCCCCAGAGGAGATCAGAGATACGCAGTATTTT. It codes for CASSYSPEEIRDTQYF.

The CDR3 is CASSIRDKETQYF. In nucleotides, the CDR3 is TGTGCCAGCAGTATCCGGGACAAGGAGACCCAGTACTTC. The chain employs TRBV28 and TRBJ2-5; possible D gene TRBD1, 6 bases. CDR3 length: 13 amino acids. Trimming cost V 5 bases and J 5 bases, with 12 bases left between them. Germline CDR1 and CDR2: MDHEN and SYDVKM.

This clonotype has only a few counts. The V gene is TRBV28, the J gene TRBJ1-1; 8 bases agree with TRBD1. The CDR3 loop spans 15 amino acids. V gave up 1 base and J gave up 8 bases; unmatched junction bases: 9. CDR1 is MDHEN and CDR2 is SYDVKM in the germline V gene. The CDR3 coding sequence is TGTGCCAGCAGTTTATTATCGGAAGGACAGGGCGAAGCTTTCTTT. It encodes CASSLLSEGQGEAFF.

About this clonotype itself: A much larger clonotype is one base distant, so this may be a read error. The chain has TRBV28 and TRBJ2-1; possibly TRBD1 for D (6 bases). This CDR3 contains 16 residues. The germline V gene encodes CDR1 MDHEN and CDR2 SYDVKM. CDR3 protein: CASSFNRGIMYNEQLF. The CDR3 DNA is TGTGCCAGCAGTTTTAATAGGGGGATAATGTACAATGAGCAGCTCTTC.

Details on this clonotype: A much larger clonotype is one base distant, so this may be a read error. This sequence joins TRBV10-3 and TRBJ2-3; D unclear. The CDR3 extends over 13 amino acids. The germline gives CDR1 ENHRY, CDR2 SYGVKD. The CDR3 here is CAIGQLPTDTPYF. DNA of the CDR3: TGTGCCATAGGCCAACTACCCACAGATACGCCGTATTTT.

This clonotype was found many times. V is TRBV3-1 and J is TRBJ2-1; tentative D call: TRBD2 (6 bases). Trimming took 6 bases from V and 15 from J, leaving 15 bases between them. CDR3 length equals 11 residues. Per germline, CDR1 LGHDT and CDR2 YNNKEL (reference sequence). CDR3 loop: CASRRDHSLFF. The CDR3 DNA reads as TGTGCCAGCAGGCGGGACCATAGCCTGTTCTTC.

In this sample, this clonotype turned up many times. This chain's CDR3 is CASSLPPWGMDEQYF. CDR3 nucleotide sequence: TGTGCCAGCAGTTTACCCCCTTGGGGGATGGACGAGCAGTACTTC. This chain joins TRBV28 and TRBJ2-7; D is tentatively TRBD1 or TRBD2 (5 bases each). The germline V gene has CDR1 MDHEN and CDR2 SYDVKM. The CDR3 is made up of 15 amino acids. Trimming removed 2 bases from V and 5 bases from J, with 16 bases in between.

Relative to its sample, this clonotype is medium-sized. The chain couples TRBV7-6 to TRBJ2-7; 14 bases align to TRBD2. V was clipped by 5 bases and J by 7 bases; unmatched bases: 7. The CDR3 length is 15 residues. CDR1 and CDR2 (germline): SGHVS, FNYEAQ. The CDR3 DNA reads TGTGCCAGCAGCAAGGGACTAGCGGGAGTGTGGGAGCAGTACTTC. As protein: CASSKGLAGVWEQYF.

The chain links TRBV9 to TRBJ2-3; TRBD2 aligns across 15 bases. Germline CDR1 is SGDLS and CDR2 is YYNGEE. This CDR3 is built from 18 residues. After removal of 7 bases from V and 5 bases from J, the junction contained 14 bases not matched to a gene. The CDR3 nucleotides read TGTGCCAGCCGCCCGTGGGGTGGACTAGCGGGAGGGCAAGATACGCAGTATTTT. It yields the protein CASRPWGGLAGGQDTQYF.

CDR3 region: CASSPPLAGSTGELFF. Here the CDR3 DNA reads TGTGCCAGCAGCCCCCCACTAGCGGGATCCACCGGGGAGCTGTTTTTT. The genes are TRBV6-2 or TRBV6-3 and TRBJ2-2; 10 bases agree with TRBD2. This CDR3 is built from 16 residues. V was pared by 6 bases and J by 4 bases, with 8 bases of the junction left unmatched. From germline, CDR1 is MNHEY and CDR2 SVGEGT.

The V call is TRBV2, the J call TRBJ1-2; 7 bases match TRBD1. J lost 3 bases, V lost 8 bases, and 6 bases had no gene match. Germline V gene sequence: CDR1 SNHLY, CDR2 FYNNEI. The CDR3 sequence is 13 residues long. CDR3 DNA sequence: TGTGCCAGCGGAGGGACAGCGGACTATGGCTACACCTTC. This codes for CASGGTADYGYTF.

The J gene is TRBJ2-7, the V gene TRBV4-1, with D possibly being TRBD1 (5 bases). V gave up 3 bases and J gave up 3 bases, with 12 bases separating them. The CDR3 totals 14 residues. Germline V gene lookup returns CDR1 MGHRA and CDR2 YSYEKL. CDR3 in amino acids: CASSHQQGIYEQYF. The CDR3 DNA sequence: TGCGCCAGCAGCCATCAGCAGGGAATCTACGAGCAGTACTTC.

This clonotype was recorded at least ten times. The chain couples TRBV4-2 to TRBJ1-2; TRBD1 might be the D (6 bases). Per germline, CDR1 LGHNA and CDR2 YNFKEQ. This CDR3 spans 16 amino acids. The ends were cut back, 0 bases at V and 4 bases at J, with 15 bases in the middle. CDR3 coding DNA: TGTGCCAGCAGCCAAGATCCGGGGGCCGTGAGCTATGGCTACACCTTC. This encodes CASSQDPGAVSYGYTF.

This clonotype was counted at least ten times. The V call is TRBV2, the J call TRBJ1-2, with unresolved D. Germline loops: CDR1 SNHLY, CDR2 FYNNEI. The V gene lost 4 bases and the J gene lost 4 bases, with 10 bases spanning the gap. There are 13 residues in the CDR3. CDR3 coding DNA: TGTGCCAGCAGTGTTTTGGAGGGCTATGGCTACACCTTC. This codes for CASSVLEGYGYTF.

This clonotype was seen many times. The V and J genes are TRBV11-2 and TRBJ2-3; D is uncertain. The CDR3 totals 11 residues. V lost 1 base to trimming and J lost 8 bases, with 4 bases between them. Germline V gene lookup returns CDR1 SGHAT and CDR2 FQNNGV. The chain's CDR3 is CASSLVGTQYF. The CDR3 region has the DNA TGTGCCAGCAGCTTAGTCGGTACGCAGTATTTT.